This T cell receptor (beta chain) was identified in a study of OX40 agonist ivuxolimab in advanced cancers. Whole-study results and caveats: Researchers did not determine the expanded peripheral T cells' antigen specificity.

Generated by immunoSEQ multiplex PCR, the TCRdb table keeps only in-frame clones and is missing some. The sample shows about 42,000 clones, 70% to 90% of them seen only once. For this clone: Antigen unknown.

The source is an adult with an advanced solid tumor such as melanoma, head and neck, liver or kidney cancer. The sample consisted of CD4+ or CD8+ T cells sorted from blood, taken in a trial of the OX40 agonist ivuxolimab.

The CDR3 loop is CASSLGGPSYNEQFF. CDR3 in DNA: TGTGCCAGCAGTTTAGGAGGGCCCTCCTACAATGAGCAGTTCTTC. The chain is built from TRBV27 and TRBJ2-1; maybe TRBD2 (6 bases). The CDR3 extends over 15 amino acids. Trimming stripped 2 bases from V and 0 bases from J, with 8 bases between. Germline values: CDR1 MNHEY, CDR2 SMNVEV (reference sequence).